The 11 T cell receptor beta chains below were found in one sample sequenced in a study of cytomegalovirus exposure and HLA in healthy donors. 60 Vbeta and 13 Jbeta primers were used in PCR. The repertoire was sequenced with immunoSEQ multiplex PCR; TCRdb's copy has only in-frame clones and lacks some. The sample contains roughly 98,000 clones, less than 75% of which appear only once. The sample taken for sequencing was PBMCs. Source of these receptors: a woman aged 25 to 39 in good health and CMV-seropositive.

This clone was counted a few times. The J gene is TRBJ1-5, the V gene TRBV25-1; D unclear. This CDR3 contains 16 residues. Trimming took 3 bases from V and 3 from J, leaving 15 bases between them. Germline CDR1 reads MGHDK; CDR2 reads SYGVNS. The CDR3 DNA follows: TGTGCCAGCAGTGATTCGACCCGAGGGTCCAATCAGCCCCAGCATTTT. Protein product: CASSDSTRGSNQPQHF.

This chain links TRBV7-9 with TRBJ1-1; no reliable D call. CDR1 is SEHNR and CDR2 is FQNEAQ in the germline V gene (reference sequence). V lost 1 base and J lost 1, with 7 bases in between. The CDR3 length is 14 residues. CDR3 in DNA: TGTGCCAGCAGCTTAGTCCCGGGGAACACTGAAGCTTTCTTT. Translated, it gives CASSLVPGNTEAFF.

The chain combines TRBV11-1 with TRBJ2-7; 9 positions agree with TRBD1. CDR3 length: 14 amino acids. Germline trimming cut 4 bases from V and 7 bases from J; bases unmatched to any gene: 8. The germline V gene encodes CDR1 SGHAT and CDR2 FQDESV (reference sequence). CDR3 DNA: TGTGCCAGCAGCTCGAGGACAGGGGTACGTGAGCAGTACTTC. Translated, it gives CASSSRTGVREQYF.

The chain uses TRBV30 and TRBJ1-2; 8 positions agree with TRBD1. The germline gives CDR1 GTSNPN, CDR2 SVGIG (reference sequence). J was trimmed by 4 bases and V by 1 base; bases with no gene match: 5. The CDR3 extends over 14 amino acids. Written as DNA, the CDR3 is TGTGCCTGGAGTGCGACAGGGGATTCCTATGGCTACACCTTC. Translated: CAWSATGDSYGYTF.

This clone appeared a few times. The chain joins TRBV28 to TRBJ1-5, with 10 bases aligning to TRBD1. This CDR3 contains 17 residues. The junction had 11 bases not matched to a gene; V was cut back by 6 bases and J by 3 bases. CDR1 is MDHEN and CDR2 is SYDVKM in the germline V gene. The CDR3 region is CASSLSPGQGSNQPQHF. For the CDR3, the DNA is TGTGCCAGCAGCCTCTCCCCGGGACAGGGGTCCAATCAGCCCCAGCATTTT. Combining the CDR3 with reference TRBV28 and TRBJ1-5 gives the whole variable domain DVKVTQSSRYLVKRTGEKVFLECVQDMDHENMFWYRQDPGLGLRLIYFSYDVKMKEKGDIPEGYSVSREKKERFSLILESASTNQTSMYLCASSLSPGQGSNQPQHFGDGTRLSIL.

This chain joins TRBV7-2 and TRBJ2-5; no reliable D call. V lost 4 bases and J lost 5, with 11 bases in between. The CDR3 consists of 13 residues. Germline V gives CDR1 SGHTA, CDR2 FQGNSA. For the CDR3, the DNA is TGTGCCAGCAGCTACGACAATCTTGAGACCCAGTACTTC. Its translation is CASSYDNLETQYF.

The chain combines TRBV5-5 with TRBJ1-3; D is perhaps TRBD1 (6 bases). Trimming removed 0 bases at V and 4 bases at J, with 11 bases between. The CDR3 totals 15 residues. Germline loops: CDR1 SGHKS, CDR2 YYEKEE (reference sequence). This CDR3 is CASSLVQGKGNTIYF. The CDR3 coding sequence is TGTGCCAGCAGCTTGGTTCAGGGGAAAGGAAACACCATATATTTT.

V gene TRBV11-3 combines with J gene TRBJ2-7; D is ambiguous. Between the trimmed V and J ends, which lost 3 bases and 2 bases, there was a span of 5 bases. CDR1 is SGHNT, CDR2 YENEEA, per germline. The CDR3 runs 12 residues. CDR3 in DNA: TGTGCCAGCAGCTTCACAACCTACGAGCAGTACTTC. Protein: CASSFTTYEQYF.

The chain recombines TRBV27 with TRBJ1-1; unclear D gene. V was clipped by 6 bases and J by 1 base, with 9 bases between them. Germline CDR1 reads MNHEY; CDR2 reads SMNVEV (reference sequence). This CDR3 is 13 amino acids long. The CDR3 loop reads CASSLARNTEAFF. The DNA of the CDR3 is TGTGCCAGCAGCCTAGCCAGGAACACTGAAGCTTTCTTT.

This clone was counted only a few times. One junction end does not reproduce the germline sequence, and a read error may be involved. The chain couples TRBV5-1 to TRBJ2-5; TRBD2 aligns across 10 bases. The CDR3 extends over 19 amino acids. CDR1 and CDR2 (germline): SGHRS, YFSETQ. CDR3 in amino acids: CASSSTLLAGGPLTEAQYF. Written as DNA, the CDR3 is TGCGCCAGCAGCTCCACCCTATTAGCGGGGGGCCCCCTAACAGAGGCCCAGTACTTC.

CDR3 protein: CASNAGATEAFF. The CDR3, as DNA: TGTGCCAGCAACGCAGGGGCCACTGAAGCTTTCTTT. J is TRBJ1-1 and V is TRBV6-5; D may be TRBD1 (6 bases). The V gene lost 7 bases and the J gene lost 4 bases, with 10 bases spanning the gap. Germline V CDR1 and CDR2: MNHEY, SVGAGI. The CDR3 covers 12 residues.